This T cell receptor beta chain comes out of a study of beta chain features in type 1 diabetes. This CDR3 has 15 residues. V lost 5 bases, J lost 2 bases, and 4 bases stayed unmatched. CDR1 and CDR2 (germline): SGHVS, FNYEAQ. The entirety of the isolated RNA underwent reverse transcription, so expressed TCRB transcripts were sequenced. Clones were read by immunoSEQ multiplex PCR, and TCRdb kept only the in-frame ones, dropping some. The sample consists of 450,000 to 550,000 clones, approximately 30% of them appearing once. This TCR was recovered from a man between 18 and 29 years old in good health. Sequencing was done on a sample of naive CD4+ T cells from blood. V gene TRBV7-6 combines with J gene TRBJ2-5; 11 nucleotides line up with TRBD1. The CDR3, as DNA: TGTGCCAGCAGCACCGGGACAGGGGGGCAAGAGACCCAGTACTTC. Its translation: CASSTGTGGQETQYF.